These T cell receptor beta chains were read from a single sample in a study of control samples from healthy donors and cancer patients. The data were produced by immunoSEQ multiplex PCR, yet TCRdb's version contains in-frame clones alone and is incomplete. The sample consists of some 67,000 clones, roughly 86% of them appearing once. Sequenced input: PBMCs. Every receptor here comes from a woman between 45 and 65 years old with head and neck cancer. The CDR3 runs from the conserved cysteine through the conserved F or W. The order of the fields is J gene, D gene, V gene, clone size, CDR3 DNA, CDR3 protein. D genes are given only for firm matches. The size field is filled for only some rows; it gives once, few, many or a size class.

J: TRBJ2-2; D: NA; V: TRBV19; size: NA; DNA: TGTGCCACTATGGGGAACACCGGGGAGCTGTTTTTT; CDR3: CATMGNTGELFF
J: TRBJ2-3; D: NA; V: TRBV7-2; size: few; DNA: TGTGCCAGCAGCTTACGGGCAGGCACTAGCACAGATACGCAGTATTTT; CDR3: CASSLRAGTSTDTQYF
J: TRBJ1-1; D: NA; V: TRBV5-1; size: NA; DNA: TGCGCCAGCACGGGGGTTGTTGGGACTGGTACTATGAACACTGAAGCTTTCTTT; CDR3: CASTGVVGTGTMNTEAFF
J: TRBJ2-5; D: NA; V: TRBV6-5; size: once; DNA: TGTGCCAGCAGTCCAGGGGAGCGAAAGACCCAGTACTTC; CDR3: CASSPGERKTQYF
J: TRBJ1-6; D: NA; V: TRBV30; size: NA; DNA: TGTGCCTGGAGAGTAGGAGTGAATTCACCCCTCCACTTT; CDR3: CAWRVGVNSPLHF
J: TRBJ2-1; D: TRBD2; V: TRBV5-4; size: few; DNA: TGTGCCAGCAGCTCCCAGCGGGGGGGCGTTCTGGATGAGCAGTTCTTC; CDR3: CASSSQRGGVLDEQFF
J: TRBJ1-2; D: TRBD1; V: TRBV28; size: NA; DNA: TGTGCCAGCAGTTCCGGGACAGGGGGCGCCAGGACCTTC; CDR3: CASSSGTGGARTF
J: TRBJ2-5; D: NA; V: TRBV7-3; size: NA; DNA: TGTGCCAGCAGCTTAGGCGCGCAAGGGGAGACCCAGTACTTC; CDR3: CASSLGAQGETQYF
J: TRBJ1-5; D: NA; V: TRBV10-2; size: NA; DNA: TGCGCCAGCAGCGAGGGGGACGGGAATCAGCCCCAGCATTTT; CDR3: CASSEGDGNQPQHF
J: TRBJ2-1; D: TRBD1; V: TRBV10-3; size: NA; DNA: TGTGCCATCAGCAATCCACAGGGGCACAATGAGCAGTTCTTC; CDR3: CAISNPQGHNEQFF
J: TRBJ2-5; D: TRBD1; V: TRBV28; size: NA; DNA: TGTGCCAGCAGTTTACGGGACAGGGTGAAAGAGACCCAGTACTTC; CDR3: CASSLRDRVKETQYF
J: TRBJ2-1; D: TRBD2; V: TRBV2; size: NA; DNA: TGTGCCAGCAGTTCGAAGACTAGCGGGGGTCTCAATGAGCAGTTCTTC; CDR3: CASSSKTSGGLNEQFF
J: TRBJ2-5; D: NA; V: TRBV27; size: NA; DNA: TGTGCCAGCAGTCCTACACGGGGAGAGGAGACCCAGTACTTC; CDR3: CASSPTRGEETQYF
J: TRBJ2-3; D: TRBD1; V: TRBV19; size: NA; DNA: TGTGCCAGTAGACCAGGGGGCAGGACAGATACGCAGTATTTT; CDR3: CASRPGGRTDTQYF
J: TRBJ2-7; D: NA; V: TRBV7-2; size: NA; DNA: TGTGCCAGCAGCTTAGCGGTGAACTCCTACGAGCAGTACTTC; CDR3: CASSLAVNSYEQYF
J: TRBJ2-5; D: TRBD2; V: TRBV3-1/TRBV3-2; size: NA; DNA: TGTGCCAGCAGCCAGTCCACTAGCGGGGGAGGGGAGACCCAGTACTTC; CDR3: CASSQSTSGGGETQYF
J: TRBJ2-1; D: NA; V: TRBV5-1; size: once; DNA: TGCGCCAGCAGCTTGGTCGCGGGGCAGGGACTTAATGAGCAGTTCTTC; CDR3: CASSLVAGQGLNEQFF
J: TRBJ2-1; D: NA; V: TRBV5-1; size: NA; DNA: TGCGCCAGCAGCTCGTACGAGGGGTATGAGCAGTTCTTC; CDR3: CASSSYEGYEQFF
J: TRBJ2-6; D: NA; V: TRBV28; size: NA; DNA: TGTGCCAGCAGTTCCAGTTTCTCTGGGGCCAACGTCCTGACTTTC; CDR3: CASSSSFSGANVLTF
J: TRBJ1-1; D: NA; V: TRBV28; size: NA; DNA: TGTGCCAGCAGTTTAATGATAACCCTGAACACTGAAGCTTTCTTT; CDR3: CASSLMITLNTEAFF
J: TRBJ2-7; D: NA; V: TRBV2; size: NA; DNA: TGTGCCAGCAGTGGGGATACAGGGCCTTACTACGAGCAGTACTTC; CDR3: CASSGDTGPYYEQYF
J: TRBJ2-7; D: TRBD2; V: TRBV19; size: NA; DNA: TGTGCCAGTAGTTCCGGGACTAGCGGGGGAGGATACGAGCAGTACTTC; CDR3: CASSSGTSGGGYEQYF
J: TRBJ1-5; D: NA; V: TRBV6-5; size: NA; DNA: TGTGCCAGCAGGCCACCGGGACACGGGAATCAGCCCCAGCATTTT; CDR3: CASRPPGHGNQPQHF
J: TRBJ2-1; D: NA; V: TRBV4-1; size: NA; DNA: TGCGCCAGCAGCTCTCTTGGTTTGGGTGAGCAGTTCTTC; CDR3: CASSSLGLGEQFF
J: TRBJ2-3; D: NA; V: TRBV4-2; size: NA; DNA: TGTGCCAGCAGCCTGGTGGGTTCTAGCACAGATACGCAGTATTTT; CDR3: CASSLVGSSTDTQYF
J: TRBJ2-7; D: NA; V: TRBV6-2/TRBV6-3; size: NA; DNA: TGTGCCAGCAGTTATAGGACTGGAGGGGTCGACGAGCAGTACTTC; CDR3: CASSYRTGGVDEQYF
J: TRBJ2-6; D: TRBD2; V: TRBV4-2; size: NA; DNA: TGTGCCAGCAGCCAGGAGGACGGGGGGGGCGGGGCCAACGTCCTGACTTTC; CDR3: CASSQEDGGGGANVLTF
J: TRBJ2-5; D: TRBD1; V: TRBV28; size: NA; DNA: TGTGCCAGCAGTGGACAGGTTCTTACAAAAAGTGGGACCCAGTACTTC; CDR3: CASSGQVLTKSGTQYF
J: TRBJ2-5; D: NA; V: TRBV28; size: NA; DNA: TGTGCCAGCAGTTTAAGGCAGGGGGGCGCGTTGGAGACCCAGTACTTC; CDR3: CASSLRQGGALETQYF
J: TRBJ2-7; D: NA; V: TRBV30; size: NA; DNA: TGTGCCTGGGCCGGGGGCCCTTTTGAGCAGTACTTC; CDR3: CAWAGGPFEQYF
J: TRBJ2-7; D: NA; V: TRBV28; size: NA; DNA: TGTGCCAGCAGTCCAGGATCGACGGGTTACGAGCAGTACTTC; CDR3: CASSPGSTGYEQYF
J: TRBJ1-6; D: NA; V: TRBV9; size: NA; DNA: TGTGCCAGCAGCGTAGTTGGGGGGGGGAATTCACCCCTCCACTTT; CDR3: CASSVVGGGNSPLHF
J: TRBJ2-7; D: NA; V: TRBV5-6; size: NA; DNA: TGTGCCAGCAGCTTAGGTGTTTACGAGCAGTACTTC; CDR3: CASSLGVYEQYF
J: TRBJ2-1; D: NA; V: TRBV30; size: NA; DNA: TGTGCCTGGAGTTCTGGAGGCAATGAGCAGTTCTTC; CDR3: CAWSSGGNEQFF
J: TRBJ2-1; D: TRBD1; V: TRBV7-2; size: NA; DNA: TGTGCCAGCAGCGTGGACAGGGGGCTATACAATGAGCAGTTCTTC; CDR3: CASSVDRGLYNEQFF
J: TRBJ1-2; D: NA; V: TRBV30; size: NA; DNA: TGTGCCTGGAGTCCTCCGGGGGGATCCCATGGCTACACCTTC; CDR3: CAWSPPGGSHGYTF
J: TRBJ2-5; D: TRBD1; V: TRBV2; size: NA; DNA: TGTGCCAGCAGTGTAGGCAGGGGGGAGACCCAGTACTTC; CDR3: CASSVGRGETQYF
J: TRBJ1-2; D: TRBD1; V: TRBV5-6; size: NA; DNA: TGTGCCAGCAGCTTACCAGGGGGCGTATTCTATGGCTACACCTTC; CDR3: CASSLPGGVFYGYTF
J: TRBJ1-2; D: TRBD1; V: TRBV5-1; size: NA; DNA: TGCGCCAGCAGCTTGGGGGAAGGACAGGGAATCAACTATGGCTACACCTTC; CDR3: CASSLGEGQGINYGYTF
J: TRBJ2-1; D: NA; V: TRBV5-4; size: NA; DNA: TGTGCCAGCAGGGACTCCCGAGGCAATGAGCAGTTCTTC; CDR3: CASRDSRGNEQFF
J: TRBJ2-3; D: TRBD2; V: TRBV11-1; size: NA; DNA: TGTGCCAGCAGCTCCCGCAGCGAGCGGGGGGGCAAGACGCAGTATTTT; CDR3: CASSSRSERGGKTQYF
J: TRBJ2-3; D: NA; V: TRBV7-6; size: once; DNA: TGTGCCAGCAGCTTAACCCGGGGGACAGCTAGCACAGATACGCAGTATTTT; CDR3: CASSLTRGTASTDTQYF
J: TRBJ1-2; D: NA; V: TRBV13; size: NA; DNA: TGTGCCAGCAGCACTCAGTCGTCCGGTGGCTACACCTTC; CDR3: CASSTQSSGGYTF
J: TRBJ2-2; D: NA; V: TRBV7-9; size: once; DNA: TGTGCCAGCAGCCTTGGACAGAGTAACGGGGAGCTGTTTTTT; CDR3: CASSLGQSNGELFF
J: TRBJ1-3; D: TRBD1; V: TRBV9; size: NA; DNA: TGTGCCAGCAGCGTAGCTCCCGGGACAGGCACGTACTCTGGAAACACCATATATTTT; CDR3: CASSVAPGTGTYSGNTIYF
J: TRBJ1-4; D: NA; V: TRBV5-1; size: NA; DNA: TGCGCCAGCAGGGCGGGCGGGACAACTAATGAAAAACTGTTTTTT; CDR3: CASRAGGTTNEKLFF
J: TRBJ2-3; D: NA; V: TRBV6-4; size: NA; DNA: TGTGCCAGCAGTGTCCAACAGGGAGATACGCAGTATTTT; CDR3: CASSVQQGDTQYF
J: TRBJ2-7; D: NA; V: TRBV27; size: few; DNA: TGTGCCAGTACCCCTATCCCGTCGGGGATCTCCTACGAGCAGTACTTC; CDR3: CASTPIPSGISYEQYF
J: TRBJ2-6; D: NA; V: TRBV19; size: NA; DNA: TGTGCCAGTAGTATATTCCGTGGTGGGAGCTCTGGGGCCAACGTCCTGACTTTC; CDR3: CASSIFRGGSSGANVLTF
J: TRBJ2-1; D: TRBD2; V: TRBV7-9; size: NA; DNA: TGTGCCAGCAGCTTCCCAGCGGGGGGGCTGAATGAGCAGTTCTTC; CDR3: CASSFPAGGLNEQFF
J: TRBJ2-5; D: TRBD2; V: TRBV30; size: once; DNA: TGTGCCTGGAGTGGACAGCGGGGACTAGTAGAGACCCAGTACTTC; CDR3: CAWSGQRGLVETQYF
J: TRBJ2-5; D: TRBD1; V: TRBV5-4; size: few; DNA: TGTGCCAGCAGCCAAACGCCGACAGGGGGCATGGGTTTAGGAGAGACCCAGTACTTC; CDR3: CASSQTPTGGMGLGETQYF
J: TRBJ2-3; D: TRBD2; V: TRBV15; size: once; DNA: TGTGCCACCAGCACCTGGACTAGCTTGGGAACAGATACGCAGTATTTT; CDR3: CATSTWTSLGTDTQYF
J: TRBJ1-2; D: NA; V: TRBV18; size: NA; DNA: TGTGCCAGCTCACCTGGCCCATACGCAACTAACTATGGCTACACCTTC; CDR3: CASSPGPYATNYGYTF